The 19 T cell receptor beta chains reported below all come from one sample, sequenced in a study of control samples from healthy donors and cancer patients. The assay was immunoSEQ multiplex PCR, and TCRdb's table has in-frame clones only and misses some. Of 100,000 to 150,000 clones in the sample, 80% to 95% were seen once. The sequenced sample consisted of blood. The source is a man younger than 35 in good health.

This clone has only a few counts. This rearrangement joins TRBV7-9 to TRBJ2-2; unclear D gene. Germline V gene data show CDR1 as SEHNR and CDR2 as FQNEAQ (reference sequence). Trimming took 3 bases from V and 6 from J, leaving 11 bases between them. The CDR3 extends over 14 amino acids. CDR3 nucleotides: TGTGCCAGCAGCTTTGTCCTCGGATCCGGGGAGCTGTTTTTT. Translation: CASSFVLGSGELFF.

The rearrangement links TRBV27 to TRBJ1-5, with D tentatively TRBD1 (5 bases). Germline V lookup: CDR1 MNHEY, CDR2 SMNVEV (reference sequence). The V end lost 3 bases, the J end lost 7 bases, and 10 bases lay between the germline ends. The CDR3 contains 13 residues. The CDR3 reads CASSLGGRQPQHF. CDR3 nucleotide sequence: TGTGCCAGCAGTTTGGGGGGACGGCAGCCCCAGCATTTT.

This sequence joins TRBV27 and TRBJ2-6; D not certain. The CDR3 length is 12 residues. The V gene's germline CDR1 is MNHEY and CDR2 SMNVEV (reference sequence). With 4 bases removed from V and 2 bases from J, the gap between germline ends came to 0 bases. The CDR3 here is CASSSGANVLTF. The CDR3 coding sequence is TGTGCCAGCAGTTCTGGGGCCAACGTCCTGACTTTC.

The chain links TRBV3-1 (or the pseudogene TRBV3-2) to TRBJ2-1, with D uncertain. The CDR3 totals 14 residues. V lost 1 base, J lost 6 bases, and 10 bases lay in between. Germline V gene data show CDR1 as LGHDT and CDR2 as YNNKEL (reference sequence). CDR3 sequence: CASSQAGWSNEQFF. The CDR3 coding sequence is TGTGCCAGCAGCCAAGCGGGCTGGAGCAATGAGCAGTTCTTC.

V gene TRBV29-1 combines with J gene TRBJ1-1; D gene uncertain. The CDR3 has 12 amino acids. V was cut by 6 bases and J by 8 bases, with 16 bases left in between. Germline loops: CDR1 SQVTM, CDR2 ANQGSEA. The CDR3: CSVREGSQEAFF. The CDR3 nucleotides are TGCAGCGTGCGCGAAGGGAGTCAAGAAGCTTTCTTT.

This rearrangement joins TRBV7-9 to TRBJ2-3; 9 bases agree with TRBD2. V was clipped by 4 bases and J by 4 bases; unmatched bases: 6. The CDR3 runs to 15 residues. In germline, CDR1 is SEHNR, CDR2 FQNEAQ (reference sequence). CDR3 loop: CASSYSGSWADTQYF. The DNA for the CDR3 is TGTGCCAGCAGCTATAGCGGGAGCTGGGCAGATACGCAGTATTTT.

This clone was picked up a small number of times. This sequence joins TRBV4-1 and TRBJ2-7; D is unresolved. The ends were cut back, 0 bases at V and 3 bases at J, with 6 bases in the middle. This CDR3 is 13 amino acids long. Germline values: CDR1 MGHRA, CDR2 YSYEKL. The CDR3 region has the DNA TGCGCCAGCAGCCAAGATCTCTACTACGAGCAGTACTTC. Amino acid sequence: CASSQDLYYEQYF.

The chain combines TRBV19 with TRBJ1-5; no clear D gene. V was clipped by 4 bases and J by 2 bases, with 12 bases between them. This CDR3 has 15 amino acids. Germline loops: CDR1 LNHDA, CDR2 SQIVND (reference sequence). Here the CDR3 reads CASSTAGSGNQPQHF. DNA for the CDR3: TGTGCCAGTAGTACTGCCGGGAGCGGCAATCAGCCCCAGCATTTT.

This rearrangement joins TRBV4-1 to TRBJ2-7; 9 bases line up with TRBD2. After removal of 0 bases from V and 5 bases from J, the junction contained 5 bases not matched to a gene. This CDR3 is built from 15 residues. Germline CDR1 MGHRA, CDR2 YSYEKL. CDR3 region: CASSQDLLAGNEQYF. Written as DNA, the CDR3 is TGCGCCAGCAGCCAAGATCTGCTAGCGGGGAACGAGCAGTACTTC.

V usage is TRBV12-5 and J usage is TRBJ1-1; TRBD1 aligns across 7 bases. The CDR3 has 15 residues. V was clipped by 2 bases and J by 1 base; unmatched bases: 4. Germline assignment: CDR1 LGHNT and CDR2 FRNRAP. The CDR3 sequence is CASGLPQGGNTEAFF. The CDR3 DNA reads TGTGCTAGTGGTTTGCCCCAGGGGGGGAACACTGAAGCTTTCTTT.

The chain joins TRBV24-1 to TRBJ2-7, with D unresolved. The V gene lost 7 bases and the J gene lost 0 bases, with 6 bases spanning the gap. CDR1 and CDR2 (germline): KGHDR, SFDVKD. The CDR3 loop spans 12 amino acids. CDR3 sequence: CATSGNSYEQYF. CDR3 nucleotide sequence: TGTGCCACCAGCGGAAACTCCTACGAGCAGTACTTC.

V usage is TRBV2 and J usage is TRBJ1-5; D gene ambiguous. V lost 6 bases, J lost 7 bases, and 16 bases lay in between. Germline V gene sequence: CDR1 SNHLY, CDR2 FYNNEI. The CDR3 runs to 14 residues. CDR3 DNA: TGTGCCAGCAGCGCCCCTGAAGGGAGACAGCCCCAGCATTTT. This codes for CASSAPEGRQPQHF.

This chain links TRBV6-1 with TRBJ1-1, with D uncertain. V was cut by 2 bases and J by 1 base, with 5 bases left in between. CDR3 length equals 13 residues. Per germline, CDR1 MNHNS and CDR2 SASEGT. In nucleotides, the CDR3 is TGTGCCAGCAGTGAAAAGCAGAACACTGAAGCTTTCTTT. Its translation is CASSEKQNTEAFF.

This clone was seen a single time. Here the CDR3 reads CASSYDRDPNYEQYF. CDR3 sequence (DNA): TGTGCCAGCAGTTACGACAGGGATCCCAACTACGAGCAGTACTTC. The V call is TRBV6-5, the J call TRBJ2-7; 7 bases fit TRBD1. Germline CDR1 and CDR2: MNHEY and SVGAGI. J lost 3 bases, V lost 2 bases, and 7 bases had no gene match. This CDR3 is 15 amino acids long.

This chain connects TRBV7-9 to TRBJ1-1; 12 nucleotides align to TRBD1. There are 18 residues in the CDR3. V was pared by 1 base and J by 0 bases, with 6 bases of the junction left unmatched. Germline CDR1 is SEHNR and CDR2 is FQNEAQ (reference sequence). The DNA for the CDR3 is TGTGCCAGCAGCTTAGATCGTGGGACAGGGGGCCTGAACACTGAAGCTTTCTTT. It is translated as CASSLDRGTGGLNTEAFF. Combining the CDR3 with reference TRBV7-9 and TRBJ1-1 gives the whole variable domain DTGVSQNPRHKITKRGQNVTFRCDPISEHNRLYWYRQTLGQGPEFLTYFQNEAQLEKSRLLSDRFSAERPKGSFSTLEIQRTEQGDSAMYLCASSLDRGTGGLNTEAFFGQGTRLTVV.

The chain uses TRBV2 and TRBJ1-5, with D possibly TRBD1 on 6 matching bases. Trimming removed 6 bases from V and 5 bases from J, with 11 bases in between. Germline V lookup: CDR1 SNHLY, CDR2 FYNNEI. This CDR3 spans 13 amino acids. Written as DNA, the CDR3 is TGTGCCAGCAGCGAACAGGGAGATCAGCCCCAGCATTTT. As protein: CASSEQGDQPQHF.

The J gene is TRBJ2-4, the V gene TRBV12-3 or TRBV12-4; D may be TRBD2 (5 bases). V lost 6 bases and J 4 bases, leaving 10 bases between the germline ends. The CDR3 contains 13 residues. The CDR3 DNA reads TGTGCCAGCAGCCCCAGCGGAAAAAACATTCAGTACTTC. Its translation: CASSPSGKNIQYF.

Written as DNA, the CDR3 is TGTGCCAGCAGTTCCCCCGGGACAGGGGGCCAGGGTGAAGCTTTCTTT. Protein sequence: CASSSPGTGGQGEAFF. The chain couples TRBV6-6 to TRBJ1-1; 12 nucleotides agree with TRBD1. Germline V gene data show CDR1 as MNHNY and CDR2 as SVGAGI (reference sequence). The CDR3 consists of 16 residues. With 4 bases clipped from V and 7 bases from J, the junction kept 10 bases outside the gene matches.

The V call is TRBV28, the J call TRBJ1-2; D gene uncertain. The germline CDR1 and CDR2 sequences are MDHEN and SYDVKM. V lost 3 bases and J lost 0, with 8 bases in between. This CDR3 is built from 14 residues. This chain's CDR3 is CASSFREANYGYTF. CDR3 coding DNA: TGTGCCAGCAGTTTCCGGGAAGCTAACTATGGCTACACCTTC.